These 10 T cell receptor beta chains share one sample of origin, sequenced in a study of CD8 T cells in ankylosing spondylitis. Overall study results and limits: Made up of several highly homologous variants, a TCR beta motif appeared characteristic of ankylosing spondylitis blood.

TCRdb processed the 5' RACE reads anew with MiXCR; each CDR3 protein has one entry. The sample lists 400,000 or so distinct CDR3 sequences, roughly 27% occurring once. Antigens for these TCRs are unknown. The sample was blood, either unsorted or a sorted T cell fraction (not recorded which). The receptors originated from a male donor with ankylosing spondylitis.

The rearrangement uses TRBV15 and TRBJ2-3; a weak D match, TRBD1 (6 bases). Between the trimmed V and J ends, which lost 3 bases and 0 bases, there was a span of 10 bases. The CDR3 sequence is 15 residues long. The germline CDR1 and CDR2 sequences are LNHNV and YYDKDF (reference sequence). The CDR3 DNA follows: TGTGCCACCAGCAGGGCCGGGACAAGCACAGATACGCAGTATTTT. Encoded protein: CATSRAGTSTDTQYF.

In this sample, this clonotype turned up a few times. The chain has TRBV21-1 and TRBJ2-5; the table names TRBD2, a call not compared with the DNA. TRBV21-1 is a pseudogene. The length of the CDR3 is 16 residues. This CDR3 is CASSKVVKRAQETQYF. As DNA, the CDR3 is TGTGCCAGCAGCAAAGTTGTAAAGAGGGCCCAAGAGACCCAGTACTTC.

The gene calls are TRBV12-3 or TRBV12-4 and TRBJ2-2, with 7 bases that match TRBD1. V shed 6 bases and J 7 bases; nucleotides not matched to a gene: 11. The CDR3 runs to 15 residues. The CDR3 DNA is TGTGCCAGCAGAGCCTCGGGACAGTTCGGCGGGGAGCTGTTTTTT. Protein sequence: CASRASGQFGGELFF.

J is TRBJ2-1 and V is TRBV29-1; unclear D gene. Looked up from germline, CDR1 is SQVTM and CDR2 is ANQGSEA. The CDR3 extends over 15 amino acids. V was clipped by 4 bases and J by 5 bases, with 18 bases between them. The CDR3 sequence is CSVGLKMKWDNEQFF. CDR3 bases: TGCAGCGTTGGGTTGAAAATGAAGTGGGACAATGAGCAGTTCTTC.

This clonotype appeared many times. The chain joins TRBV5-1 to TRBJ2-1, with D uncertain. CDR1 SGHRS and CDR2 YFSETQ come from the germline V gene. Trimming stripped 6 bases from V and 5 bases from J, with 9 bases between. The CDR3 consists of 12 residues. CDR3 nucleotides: TGCGCCAGCATGGAACAGAACAATGAGCAGTTCTTC. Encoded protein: CASMEQNNEQFF.

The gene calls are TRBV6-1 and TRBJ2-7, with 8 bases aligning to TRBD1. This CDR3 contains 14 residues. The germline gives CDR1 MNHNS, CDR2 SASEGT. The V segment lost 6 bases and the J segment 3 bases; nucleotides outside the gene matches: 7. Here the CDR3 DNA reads TGTGCCAGCAGCGAATCAGGGGGCTACTACGAGCAGTACGTC. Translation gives CASSESGGYYEQYV.

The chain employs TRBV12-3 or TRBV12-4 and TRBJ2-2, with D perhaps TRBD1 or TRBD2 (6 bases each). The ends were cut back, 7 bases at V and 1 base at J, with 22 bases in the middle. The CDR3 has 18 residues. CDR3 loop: CASTLGGGRGQNTGELFF. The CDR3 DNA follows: TGTGCCAGCACACTAGGAGGGGGGCGCGGGCAGAACACCGGGGAGCTGTTTTTT.

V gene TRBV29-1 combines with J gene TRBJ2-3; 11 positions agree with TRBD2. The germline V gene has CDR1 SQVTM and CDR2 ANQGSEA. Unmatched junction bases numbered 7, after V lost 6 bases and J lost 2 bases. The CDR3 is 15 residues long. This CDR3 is CSVPGTSGFTDTQYF. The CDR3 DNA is TGCAGCGTCCCCGGGACTAGCGGCTTCACAGATACGCAGTATTTT.

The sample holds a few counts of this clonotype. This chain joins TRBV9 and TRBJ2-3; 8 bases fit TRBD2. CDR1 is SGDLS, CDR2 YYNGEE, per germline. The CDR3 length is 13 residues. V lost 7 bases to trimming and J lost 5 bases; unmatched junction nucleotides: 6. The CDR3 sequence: CASAREGVDTQYF. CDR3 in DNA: TGTGCCAGCGCACGGGAGGGAGTAGATACGCAGTATTTT.

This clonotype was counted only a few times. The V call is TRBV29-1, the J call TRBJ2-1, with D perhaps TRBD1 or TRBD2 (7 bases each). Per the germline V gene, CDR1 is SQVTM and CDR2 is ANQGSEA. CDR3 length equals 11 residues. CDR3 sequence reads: CGGGQNNEQFF. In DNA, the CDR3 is TGCGGGGGGGGACAGAACAATGAGCAGTTCTTC.